A single sample is the source of the 4 T cell receptor beta chains below, sequenced in a study of CD8 T cells in Susac syndrome. An input of roughly 0.5 to 1 ug of RNA was subjected to reverse transcription using random hexamers. One entry per CDR3 protein, called by TCRdb with MiXCR from the immunoSEQ multiplex PCR reads. The sample records 160,000 or so distinct CDR3 sequences, approximately 94% being singletons. Material for sequencing was CD8+ T cells from PBMCs. All receptors come from a human donor with multiple sclerosis.

The V gene is TRBV4-3, the J gene TRBJ2-7, with TRBD1 matching 7 bases. The CDR3 contains 15 residues. The trim removed 0 bases at V and 1 base at J, leaving 3 bases unmatched. CDR1 is LGHNA and CDR2 is YSLEER in the germline V gene. Here the CDR3 reads CASSQDAQGSYEQYF. Written as DNA, the CDR3 is TGCGCCAGCAGCCAAGACGCACAGGGGTCCTACGAGCAGTACTTC.

The chain uses TRBV7-7 and TRBJ2-5; 11 nucleotides line up with TRBD1. J was trimmed by 5 bases and V by 1 base; bases with no gene match: 9. This CDR3 comprises 17 residues. CDR1 is SSHAT, CDR2 FNYEAQ, per germline (reference sequence). This chain's CDR3 is CASSLVLKDRGRETQYF. DNA of the CDR3: TGTGCCAGCAGCTTAGTCCTCAAGGACAGGGGGCGGGAGACCCAGTACTTC.

CDR3 amino acids: CASSWGQNTEAFF. The DNA for the CDR3 is TGCGCCAGCAGCTGGGGACAGAACACTGAAGCTTTCTTT. The chain links TRBV5-1 to TRBJ1-1; D might be TRBD1 (6 bases). The length of the CDR3 is 13 residues. Between the trimmed V and J ends, which lost 3 bases and 1 base, there was a span of 7 bases. Germline CDR1 reads SGHRS; CDR2 reads YFSETQ.

The V call is TRBV29-1, the J call TRBJ2-1; tentative D call: TRBD1 (5 bases). The V and J ends lost 5 bases and 8 bases respectively, with 19 bases between them. Looked up from germline, CDR1 is SQVTM and CDR2 is ANQGSEA. The CDR3 covers 14 residues. CDR3 DNA: TGCAGCGTTTTGGGGCCCCTCGGGCTCGATGAGCAGTTCTTC. Amino acid sequence: CSVLGPLGLDEQFF.